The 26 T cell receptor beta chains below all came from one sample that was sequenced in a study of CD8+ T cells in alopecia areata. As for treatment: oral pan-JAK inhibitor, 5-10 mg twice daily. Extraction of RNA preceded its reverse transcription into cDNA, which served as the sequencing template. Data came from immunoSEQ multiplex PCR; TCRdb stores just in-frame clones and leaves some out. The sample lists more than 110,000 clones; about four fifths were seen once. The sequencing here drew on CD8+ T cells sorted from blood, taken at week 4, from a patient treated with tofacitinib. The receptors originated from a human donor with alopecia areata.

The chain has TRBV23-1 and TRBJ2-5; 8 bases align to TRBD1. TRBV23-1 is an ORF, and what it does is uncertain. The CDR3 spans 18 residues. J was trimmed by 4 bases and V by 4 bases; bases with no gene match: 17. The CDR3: CASSPTPGQGFYRETQYF. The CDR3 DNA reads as TGCGCCAGCAGTCCCACCCCAGGACAGGGCTTCTATCGAGAGACCCAGTACTTC.

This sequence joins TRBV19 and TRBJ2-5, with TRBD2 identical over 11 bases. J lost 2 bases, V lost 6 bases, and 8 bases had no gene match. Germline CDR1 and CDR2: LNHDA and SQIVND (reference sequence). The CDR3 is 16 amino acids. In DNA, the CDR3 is TGTGCCAGTAGAGCTCCGGGACTAGCGGCTCAAGAGACCCAGTACTTC. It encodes CASRAPGLAAQETQYF.

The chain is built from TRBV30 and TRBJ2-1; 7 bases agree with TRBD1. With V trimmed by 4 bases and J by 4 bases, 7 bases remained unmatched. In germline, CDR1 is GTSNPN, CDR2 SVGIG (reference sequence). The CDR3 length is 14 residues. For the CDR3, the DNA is TGTGCCTGGACCCGGGACAGCAAATACAATGAGCAGTTCTTC. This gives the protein CAWTRDSKYNEQFF.

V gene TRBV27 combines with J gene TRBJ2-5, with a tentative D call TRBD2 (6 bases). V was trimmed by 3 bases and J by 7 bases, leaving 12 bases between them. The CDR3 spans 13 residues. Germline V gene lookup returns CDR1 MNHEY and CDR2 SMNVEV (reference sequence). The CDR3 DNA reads TGTGCCAGCAGTTTCCGCGGGGAATCGACCCAGTACTTC. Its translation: CASSFRGESTQYF.

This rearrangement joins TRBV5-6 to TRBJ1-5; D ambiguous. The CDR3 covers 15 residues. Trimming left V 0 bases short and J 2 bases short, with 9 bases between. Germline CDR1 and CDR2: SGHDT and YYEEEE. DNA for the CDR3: TGTGCCAGCAGCTTGGGTGGGCCCGGCAATCAGCCCCAGCATTTT. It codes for CASSLGGPGNQPQHF. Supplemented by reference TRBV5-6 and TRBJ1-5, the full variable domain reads DAGVTQSPTHLIKTRGQQVTLRCSPKSGHDTVSWYQQALGQGPQFIFQYYEEEERQRGNFPDRFSGHQFPNYSSELNVNALLLGDSALYLCASSLGGPGNQPQHFGDGTRLSIL.

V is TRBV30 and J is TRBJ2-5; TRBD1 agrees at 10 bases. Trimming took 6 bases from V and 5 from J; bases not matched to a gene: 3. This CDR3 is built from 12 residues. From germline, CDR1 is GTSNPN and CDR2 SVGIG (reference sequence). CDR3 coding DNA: TGTGCCTGCGGGACAGGGGATGAGACCCAGTACTTC. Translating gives CACGTGDETQYF.

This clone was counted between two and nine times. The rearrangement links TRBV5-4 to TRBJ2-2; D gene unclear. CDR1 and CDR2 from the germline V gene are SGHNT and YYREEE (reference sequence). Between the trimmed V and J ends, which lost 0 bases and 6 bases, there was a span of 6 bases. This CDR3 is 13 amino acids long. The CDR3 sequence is CASSLVLSGELFF. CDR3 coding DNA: TGTGCCAGCAGCTTGGTGCTCTCCGGGGAGCTGTTTTTT.

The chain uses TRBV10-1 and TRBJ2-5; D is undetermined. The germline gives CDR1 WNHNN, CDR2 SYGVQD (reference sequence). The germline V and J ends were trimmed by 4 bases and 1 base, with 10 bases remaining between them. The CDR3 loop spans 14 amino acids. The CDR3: CASSGRGSQETQYF. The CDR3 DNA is TGCGCCAGCAGTGGACGTGGGTCCCAAGAGACCCAGTACTTC.

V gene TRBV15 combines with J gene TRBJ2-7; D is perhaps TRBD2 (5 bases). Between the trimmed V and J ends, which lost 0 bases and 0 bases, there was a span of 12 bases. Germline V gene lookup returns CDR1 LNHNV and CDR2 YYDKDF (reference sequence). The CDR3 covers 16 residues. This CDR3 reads CATSRDYGVDSYEQYF. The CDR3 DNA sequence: TGTGCCACCAGCAGAGACTACGGGGTGGACTCCTACGAGCAGTACTTC.

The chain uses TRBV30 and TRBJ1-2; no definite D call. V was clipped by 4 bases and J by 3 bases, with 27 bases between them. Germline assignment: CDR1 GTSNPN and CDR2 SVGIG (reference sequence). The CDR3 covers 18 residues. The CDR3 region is CAWTSPVGNYYPDYGYTF. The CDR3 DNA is TGTGCCTGGACCTCCCCGGTCGGCAATTATTACCCAGACTATGGCTACACCTTC.

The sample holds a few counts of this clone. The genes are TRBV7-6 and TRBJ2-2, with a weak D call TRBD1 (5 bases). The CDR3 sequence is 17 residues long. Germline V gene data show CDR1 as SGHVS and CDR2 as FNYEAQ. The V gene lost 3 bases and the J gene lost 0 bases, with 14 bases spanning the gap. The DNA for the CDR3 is TGTGCCAGCAGCTTGATTACAGGCCGCCCGAACACCGGGGAGCTGTTTTTT. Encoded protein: CASSLITGRPNTGELFF. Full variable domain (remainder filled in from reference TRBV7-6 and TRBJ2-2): GAGVSQSPRYKVTKRGQDVALRCDPISGHVSLYWYRQALGQGPEFLTYFNYEAQQDKSGLPNDRFSAERPEGSISTLTIQRTEQRDSAMYRCASSLITGRPNTGELFFGEGSRLTVL.

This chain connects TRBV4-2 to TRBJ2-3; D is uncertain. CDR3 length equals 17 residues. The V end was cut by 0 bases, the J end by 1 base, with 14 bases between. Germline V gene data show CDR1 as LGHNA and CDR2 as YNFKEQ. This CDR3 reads CASSQERVRGGTDTQYF. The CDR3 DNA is TGTGCCAGCAGCCAAGAGCGAGTCCGTGGTGGCACAGATACGCAGTATTTT.

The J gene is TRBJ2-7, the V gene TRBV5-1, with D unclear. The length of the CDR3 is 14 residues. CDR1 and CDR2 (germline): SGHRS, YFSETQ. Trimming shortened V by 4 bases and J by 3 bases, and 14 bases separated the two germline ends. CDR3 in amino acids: CASSPYYHGYEQYF. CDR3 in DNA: TGCGCCAGCAGCCCCTATTACCACGGCTACGAGCAGTACTTC.

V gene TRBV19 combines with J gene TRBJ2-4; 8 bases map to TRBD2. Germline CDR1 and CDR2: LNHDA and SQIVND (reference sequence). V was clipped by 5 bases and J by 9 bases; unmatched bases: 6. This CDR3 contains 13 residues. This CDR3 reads CASSFAGGGIQYF. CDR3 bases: TGTGCCAGTAGTTTTGCGGGGGGTGGCATTCAGTACTTC. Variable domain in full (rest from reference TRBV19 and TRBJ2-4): DGGITQSPKYLFRKEGQNVTLSCEQNLNHDAMYWYRQDPGQGLRLIYYSQIVNDFQKGDIAEGYSVSREKKESFPLTVTSAQKNPTAFYLCASSFAGGGIQYFGAGTRLSVL.

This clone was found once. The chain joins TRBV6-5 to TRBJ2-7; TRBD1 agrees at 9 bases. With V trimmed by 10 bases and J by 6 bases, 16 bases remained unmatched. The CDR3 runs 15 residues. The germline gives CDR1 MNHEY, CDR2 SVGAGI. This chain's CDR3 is CATLPGTGTRSEQYF. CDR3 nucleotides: TGTGCCACCCTACCCGGGACAGGGACCCGCAGCGAGCAGTACTTC.

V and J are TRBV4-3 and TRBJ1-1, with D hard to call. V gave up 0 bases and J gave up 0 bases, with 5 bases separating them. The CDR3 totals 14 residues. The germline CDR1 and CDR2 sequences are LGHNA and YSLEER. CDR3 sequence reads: CASSQDYVNTEAFF. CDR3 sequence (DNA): TGCGCCAGCAGCCAAGATTACGTGAACACTGAAGCTTTCTTT.

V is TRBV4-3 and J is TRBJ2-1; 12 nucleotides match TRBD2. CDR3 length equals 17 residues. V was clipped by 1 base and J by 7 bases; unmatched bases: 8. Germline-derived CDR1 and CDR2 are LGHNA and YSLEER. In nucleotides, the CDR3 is TGCGCCAGCAGCCAAGGATCTAGCGGGGGGGCCGGGAATGAGCAGTTCTTC. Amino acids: CASSQGSSGGAGNEQFF.

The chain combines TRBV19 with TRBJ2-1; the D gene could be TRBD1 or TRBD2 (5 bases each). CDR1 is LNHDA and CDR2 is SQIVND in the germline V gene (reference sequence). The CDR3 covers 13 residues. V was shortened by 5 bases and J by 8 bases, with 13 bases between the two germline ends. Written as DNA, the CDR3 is TGTGCCAGTAGTCCGGGACCATCGGATGAGCAGTTCTTC. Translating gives CASSPGPSDEQFF.

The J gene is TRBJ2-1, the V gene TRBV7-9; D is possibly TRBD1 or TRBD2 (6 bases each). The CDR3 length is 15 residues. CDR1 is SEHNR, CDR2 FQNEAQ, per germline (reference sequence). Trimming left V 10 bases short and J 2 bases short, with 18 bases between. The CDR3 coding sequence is TGTGCCACCCGGGGTGGGGGGCCGACCTACAATGAGCAGTTCTTC. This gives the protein CATRGGGPTYNEQFF.

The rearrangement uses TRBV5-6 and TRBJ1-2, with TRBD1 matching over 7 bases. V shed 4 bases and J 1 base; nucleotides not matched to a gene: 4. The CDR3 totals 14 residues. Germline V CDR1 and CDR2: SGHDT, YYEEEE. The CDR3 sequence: CASSATGFNYGYTF. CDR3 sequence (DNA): TGTGCCAGCAGCGCGACAGGGTTTAACTATGGCTACACCTTC. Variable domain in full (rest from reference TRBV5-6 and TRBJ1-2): DAGVTQSPTHLIKTRGQQVTLRCSPKSGHDTVSWYQQALGQGPQFIFQYYEEEERQRGNFPDRFSGHQFPNYSSELNVNALLLGDSALYLCASSATGFNYGYTFGSGTRLTVV.

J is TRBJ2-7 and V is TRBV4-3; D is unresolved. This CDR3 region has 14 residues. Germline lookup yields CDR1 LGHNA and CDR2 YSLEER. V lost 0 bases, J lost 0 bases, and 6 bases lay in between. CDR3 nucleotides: TGCGCCAGCAGCCAAGACAGAGACTCCTACGAGCAGTACTTC. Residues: CASSQDRDSYEQYF.

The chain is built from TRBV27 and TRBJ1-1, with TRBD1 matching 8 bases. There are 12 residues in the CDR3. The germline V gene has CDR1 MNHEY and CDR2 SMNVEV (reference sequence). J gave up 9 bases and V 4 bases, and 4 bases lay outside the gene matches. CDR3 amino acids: CASSSQGAQAFF. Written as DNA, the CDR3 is TGTGCCAGCAGTTCCCAGGGGGCTCAAGCTTTCTTT.

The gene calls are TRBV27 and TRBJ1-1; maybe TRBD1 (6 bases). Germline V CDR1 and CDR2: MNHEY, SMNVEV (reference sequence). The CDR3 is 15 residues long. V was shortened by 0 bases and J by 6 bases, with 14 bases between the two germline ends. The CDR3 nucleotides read TGTGCCAGCAGTTTATCTGGACGGGGGCTTGCTGAAGCTTTCTTT. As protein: CASSLSGRGLAEAFF.

The CDR3 loop is CASSPSQGPNEKLFF. CDR3 in DNA: TGTGCCAGCAGCCCATCACAGGGTCCTAATGAAAAACTGTTTTTT. V is TRBV7-9 and J is TRBJ1-4; possible D gene TRBD1, 6 bases. CDR1 is SEHNR, CDR2 FQNEAQ, per germline (reference sequence). Trimming took off 5 bases at V and 3 bases at J, with 13 bases between the two ends. The CDR3 is 15 residues long.

The CDR3 DNA is TGCGCCAGCAGCTTGTCCAGTGAGCAGTTCTTC. This gives the protein CASSLSSEQFF. The chain recombines TRBV5-1 with TRBJ2-1, with no clear D. Trimming removed 1 base from V and 9 bases from J, with 5 bases in between. Germline V lookup: CDR1 SGHRS, CDR2 YFSETQ. This CDR3 is built from 11 residues.

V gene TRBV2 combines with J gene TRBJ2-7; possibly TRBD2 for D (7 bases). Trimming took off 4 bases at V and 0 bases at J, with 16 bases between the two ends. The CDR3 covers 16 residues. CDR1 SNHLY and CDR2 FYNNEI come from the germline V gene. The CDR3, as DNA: TGTGCCAGCAGTGGGGGGGGACACCCGAGCTCCTACGAGCAGTACTTC. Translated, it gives CASSGGGHPSSYEQYF. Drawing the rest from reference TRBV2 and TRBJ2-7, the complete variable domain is EPEVTQTPSHQVTQMGQEVILRCVPISNHLYFYWYRQILGQKVEFLVSFYNNEISEKSEIFDDQFSVERPDGSNFTLKIRSTKLEDSAMYFCASSGGGHPSSYEQYFGPGTRLTVT.